One sample yielded the 30 T cell receptor beta chains listed below, sequenced in a study of CD4 and CD8 cells across lung adenocarcinoma regions (dated by TCRdb to 2016 to 2018). Libraries were constructed by PCR. The sequencing machine was a HiSeq X Ten. TCRdb reworked the public reads: Q25 trimming with fastp, MiXCR clone assembly, productive beta chains retained. Every distinct CDR3 protein forms one entry, paired with its most common genes and DNA. Here the sample has tens of thousands of distinct CDR3 sequences; approximately 50% occur a single time. The ten largest clones represent about 50% of the sample. The sequenced sample was CD8+ T cells from the center of a lung tumor. In the paper's terms, the cell subset or site label means: tumor center region. Every receptor here comes from a male donor with lung adenocarcinoma. The CD4 and CD8 labels of this study may be unreliable.

This clonotype was seen a few times. One end of the junction is discordant with germline, which a read error may explain. The chain couples TRBV7-3 to TRBJ2-1; 11 nucleotides agree with TRBD2. CDR1 is SGHTA and CDR2 is FQGTGA in the germline V gene. This CDR3 is built from 15 residues. CDR3 bases: TGTGCCAGCAGCGTAACGGGACTAGCGGACAATGAGCAGTTCTTC. Its protein product is CASSVTGLADNEQFF.

Details on this clonotype: Relative to the germline gene, one junction end is altered; a read error may explain this. The chain couples TRBV6-1 to TRBJ2-2; 7 positions match TRBD1. CDR1 is MNHNS, CDR2 SASEGT, per germline. The CDR3 is made up of 15 amino acids. CDR3 protein: CVSSGRPVSTGALYF. As DNA, the CDR3 is TGTGTCAGCAGCGGCCGGCCGGTGAGCACAGGGGCGCTGTATTTT.

In this sample, this clonotype turned up a few times. V usage is TRBV11-1 and J usage is TRBJ2-3; D possibly corresponds to TRBD2 (5 bases). This CDR3 spans 15 amino acids. Germline loops: CDR1 SGHAT, CDR2 FQDESV (reference sequence). V lost 1 base, J lost 4 bases, and 12 bases lay in between. The CDR3 DNA follows: TGTGCCAGCAGCTTAGGGGGAGCGGTCGCAGATACGCAGTATTTT. It codes for CASSLGGAVADTQYF.

This clonotype was observed a few times. The chain employs TRBV4-1 and TRBJ1-1, with D possibly being TRBD1 (6 bases). V was pared by 2 bases and J by 3 bases, with 10 bases between. CDR1 and CDR2 from the germline V gene are MGHRA and YSYEKL. The CDR3 runs to 14 residues. The CDR3 DNA sequence: TGCGCCAGCAGCCAACCATCAGGGGACACTGAAGCTTTCTTT. This sequence encodes CASSQPSGDTEAFF.

J is TRBJ2-3 and V is TRBV6-1, with D perhaps TRBD1 (6 bases). This CDR3 region has 15 residues. The germline V gene has CDR1 MNHNS and CDR2 SASEGT. Trimming took 3 bases from V and 11 from J, leaving 21 bases between them. DNA of the CDR3: TGTGCCAGCAGTGAGCAGGCCCCGAGCACAGGGAAGCAGTATTTT. This gives the protein CASSEQAPSTGKQYF.

This chain connects TRBV7-2 to TRBJ2-3; 9 positions match TRBD2. Germline-derived CDR1 and CDR2 are SGHTA and FQGNSA. The V gene end was trimmed by 3 bases and the J gene end by 9 bases; junction bases not matched to a gene: 13. The CDR3 is 16 amino acids. The CDR3 sequence: CASSFLAGLTGGTQYF. CDR3 sequence (DNA): TGTGCCAGCAGCTTTCTAGCGGGGCTCACGGGAGGCACGCAGTATTTT.

The J gene is TRBJ2-1, the V gene TRBV6-1; D is unresolved. The better agreement between TRBJ2-7 and the DNA end casts doubt on the J call. The CDR3 is 14 amino acids. Germline CDR1 MNHNS, CDR2 SASEGT. CDR3 region: CASSEAWQHYEQYF. The CDR3 DNA reads TGTGCCAGCAGTGAAGCTTGGCAGCACTACGAGCAGTACTTC.

This clonotype showed up just once. One end of the junction fails to match germline, which may point to a read error. The chain employs TRBV6-1 and TRBJ2-5; maybe TRBD1 (5 bases). Germline CDR1 and CDR2: MNHNS and SASEGT. This CDR3 has 14 residues. CDR3 region: CAGMGLRNKETQYF. For the CDR3, the DNA is TGTGCGGGCATGGGGCTCCGAAACAAAGAGACCCAGTATTTC.

At least ten counts were recorded for this clonotype. The chain has TRBV6-5 and TRBJ2-5; tentative D call: TRBD1 (6 bases). With 4 bases removed from V and 2 bases from J, the gap between germline ends came to 17 bases. Germline V gene data show CDR1 as MNHEY and CDR2 as SVGAGI. The CDR3 has 16 amino acids. DNA of the CDR3: TGTGCCAGCAGTTCCCCTCGTTACAGGGCGCAAGAGACCCAGTACTTC. Residues: CASSSPRYRAQETQYF.

There are many counts of this clonotype. The chain carries TRBV10-1 and TRBJ1-1; D remains ambiguous. Germline values: CDR1 WNHNN, CDR2 SYGVQD (reference sequence). Deletions cut 8 bases from V and 11 bases from J, with 15 bases between. The CDR3 contains 11 residues. The CDR3 loop is CASSAGDAAFF. DNA for the CDR3: TGCGCCAGCTCGGCCGGGGATGCGGCTTTCTTT.

The rearrangement joins TRBV20-1 to TRBJ1-4, with TRBD1 as a possible D gene (5 bases). V was pared by 3 bases and J by 5 bases, with 13 bases between. This CDR3 is built from 14 residues. CDR1 and CDR2 (germline): DFQATT, SNEGSKA (reference sequence). CDR3 DNA: TGCAGTGCTAGGTTCAGGGACCGAAATGAAAAACTGTTTTTT. It is translated as CSARFRDRNEKLFF.

The V and J genes are TRBV6-5 and TRBJ2-5; no clear D gene. The assigned J gene may be wrong: the sequence end matches TRBJ2-7 better. Germline CDR1 is MNHEY and CDR2 is SVGAGI. The CDR3 has 15 amino acids. The CDR3, as DNA: TGTGCCAGCAGTTCAACCCTCGGACGGGCAAACGAGCAGTACTTC. Residues: CASSSTLGRANEQYF.

There are a few counts of this clonotype. This chain connects TRBV11-1 to TRBJ1-3, with 8 bases fitting TRBD1. Trimming at V came to 4 bases and at J to 1 base, leaving 3 bases not matched to a gene. Per the germline V gene, CDR1 is SGHAT and CDR2 is FQDESV (reference sequence). This CDR3 is built from 15 residues. CDR3 bases: TGTGCCAGCAGCTGGCGGACAGGGTCTGGAAACACCATATATTTT. Amino acids: CASSWRTGSGNTIYF.

This clonotype was recorded once. V is TRBV28 and J is TRBJ2-3, with a weak D call TRBD2 (8 bases). This CDR3 region has 21 residues. Germline V gene data show CDR1 as MDHEN and CDR2 as SYDVKM. With 5 bases removed from V and 9 bases from J, the gap between germline ends came to 39 bases. Here the CDR3 DNA reads TGTGCCAGCAGTCCGGGCGGGACAGCGGGGGCGGGGGCCTGTGACAAAGAGACGCAGTATTTT. It encodes CASSPGGTAGAGACDKETQYF.

This clonotype was seen repeatedly, ten times or more. V usage is TRBV7-2 and J usage is TRBJ2-1, with TRBD2 matching over 13 bases. Trimming at V came to 3 bases and at J to 6 bases, leaving 5 bases not matched to a gene. This CDR3 region has 16 residues. Per the germline V gene, CDR1 is SGHTA and CDR2 is FQGNSA. This chain's CDR3 is CASSLGGLAGRNEQFF. The DNA for the CDR3 is TGTGCCAGCAGCTTGGGGGGACTAGCGGGGCGCAATGAGCAGTTCTTC. Full variable domain (outside the CDR3, taken from reference TRBV7-2 and TRBJ2-1): GAGVSQSPSNKVTEKGKDVELRCDPISGHTALYWYRQSLGQGLEFLIYFQGNSAPDKSGLPSDRFSAERTGGSVSTLTIQRTQQEDSAVYLCASSLGGLAGRNEQFFGPGTRLTVL.

The chain carries TRBV27 and TRBJ2-4, with a weak D call TRBD2 (6 bases). V lost 5 bases, J lost 0 bases, and 17 bases lay in between. Germline lookup yields CDR1 MNHEY and CDR2 SMNVEV (reference sequence). The CDR3 loop spans 17 amino acids. Written as DNA, the CDR3 is TGTGCCAGCAGTCGCGCTTTGGGACTGGGAGCCAAAAACATTCAGTACTTC. This codes for CASSRALGLGAKNIQYF.

The chain uses TRBV7-9 and TRBJ2-5; unclear D gene. This CDR3 comprises 12 residues. Trimming shortened V by 4 bases and J by 4 bases, and 7 bases separated the two germline ends. Germline lookup yields CDR1 SEHNR and CDR2 FQNEAQ (reference sequence). The CDR3 here is CASSSNPETQYF. CDR3 coding DNA: TGTGCCAGCAGCTCAAACCCAGAGACCCAGTACTTC.

This clonotype was seen once. The rearrangement links TRBV27 to TRBJ2-5; 11 positions agree with TRBD2. V was pared by 6 bases and J by 7 bases, with 10 bases of the junction left unmatched. Germline V gives CDR1 MNHEY, CDR2 SMNVEV (reference sequence). CDR3 length equals 15 residues. The CDR3 coding sequence is TGTGCCAGCAGCGAACTAGCGGGAGTTGATGGGACCCAGTACTTC. Translating it yields CASSELAGVDGTQYF.

The chain joins TRBV7-8 to TRBJ1-3, with D possibly TRBD1 on 6 matching bases. V lost 0 bases, J lost 7 bases, and 16 bases lay in between. The CDR3 spans 16 residues. From germline, CDR1 is SGHVS and CDR2 FQNEAQ. The CDR3 DNA sequence: TGTGCCAGCAGCTTAGCCGGGCAGGGGATAGGGAACACCATATATTTT. This translates into CASSLAGQGIGNTIYF.

The gene calls are TRBV11-3 and TRBJ2-1; the D gene is possibly TRBD1 (5 bases). The CDR3 length is 15 residues. V lost 3 bases and J lost 5, with 14 bases in between. The germline gives CDR1 SGHNT, CDR2 YENEEA. The CDR3 DNA reads TGTGCCAGCAGCTTGGGTCAGGGAAAGCACAATGAGCAGTTCTTC. Translated: CASSLGQGKHNEQFF.

This chain uses TRBV12-3 or TRBV12-4 with TRBJ2-1; TRBD2 matches 10 bases. The end of the DNA aligns better with TRBJ2-7, so the J call may be wrong. This CDR3 region has 14 residues. Here the CDR3 reads CASSFTGTSDEQYF. For the CDR3, the DNA is TGTGCCAGCAGTTTCACAGGGACTAGCGATGAGCAGTACTTC.

The rearrangement links TRBV6-5 to TRBJ2-1; 9 bases are shared with TRBD2. The CDR3 is 15 amino acids. V shed 2 bases, J shed 15 bases, and the junction held 14 bases outside the gene matches. Germline-derived CDR1 and CDR2 are MNHEY and SVGAGI. The CDR3: CASSYGGGVQMVWFF. The DNA of the CDR3 is TGTGCCAGCAGTTACGGCGGGGGGGTACAAATGGTGTGGTTCTTC.

The rearrangement joins TRBV6-1 to TRBJ2-3, with TRBD2 identical over 9 bases. The junction had 8 bases not matched to a gene; V was cut back by 3 bases and J by 7 bases. In germline, CDR1 is MNHNS, CDR2 SASEGT. The CDR3 spans 15 residues. The CDR3 region has the DNA TGTGCCAGCAGTGAGGGAGCGGGAGGCAAAAATACGCAGTATTTT. This encodes CASSEGAGGKNTQYF.

The chain joins TRBV5-1 to TRBJ2-5, with D possibly TRBD2 on 6 matching bases. The germline CDR1 and CDR2 sequences are SGHRS and YFSETQ. The CDR3 has 15 amino acids. The V end lost 8 bases, the J end lost 0 bases, and 17 bases lay between the germline ends. Written as DNA, the CDR3 is TGCGCCAGGGGGCTCGCGGGGCGGGACCAAGAGACCCAGTACTTC. The encoded protein is CARGLAGRDQETQYF.

The rearrangement links TRBV6-1 to TRBJ1-1, with D perhaps TRBD1 (5 bases). V was shortened by 3 bases and J by 1 base, with 9 bases between the two germline ends. The CDR3 is 14 residues long. CDR1 is MNHNS, CDR2 SASEGT, per germline. CDR3 amino acids: CASSEGHRNTEAFF. For the CDR3, the DNA is TGTGCCAGCAGTGAGGGGCATAGGAACACTGAAGCTTTCTTT.

Remarks on this clonotype: The germline gene is not matched at one end of the junction; a read error may be the cause. This chain uses TRBV27 with TRBJ2-5; tentatively, D is TRBD1 or TRBD2 (6 bases each). CDR3 size: 15 residues. Germline values: CDR1 MNHEY, CDR2 SMNVEV (reference sequence). The CDR3, as DNA: TGTGCCGCGGGGCTCGGGGGCCGGGACCAAAAGACCCAGTACTTC. It codes for CAAGLGGRDQKTQYF.

This clonotype ranks as medium-sized. The chain is built from TRBV27 and TRBJ2-3; tentative D call: TRBD2 (5 bases). Trimming stripped 8 bases from V and 4 bases from J, with 25 bases between. Germline CDR1 and CDR2: MNHEY and SMNVEV (reference sequence). The CDR3 consists of 17 residues. The CDR3: CASGPSIGPRGSDTQYF. In nucleotides, the CDR3 is TGTGCCAGCGGGCCCTCGATCGGGCCTCGGGGATCAGATACGCAGTATTTT.

This clonotype has only one observation. V usage is TRBV7-2 and J usage is TRBJ2-5, with D perhaps TRBD2 (7 bases). Per the germline V gene, CDR1 is SGHTA and CDR2 is FQGNSA. This CDR3 has 14 residues. Here the CDR3 DNA reads TGTGCGGGGACCGGGGGGCGGGGCGGAGAGACCCAGTACTTC. Its translation: CAGTGGRGGETQYF. The variable domain in full, completed from reference TRBV7-2 and TRBJ2-5, reads GAGVSQSPSNKVTEKGKDVELRCDPISGHTALYWYRQSLGQGLEFLIYFQGNSAPDKSGLPSDRFSAERTGGSVSTLTIQRTQQEDSAVYLCAGTGGRGGETQYFGPGTRLLVL.

On this clonotype: A read error may produce the germline difference seen at one junction end. The chain employs TRBV10-1 and TRBJ2-3; maybe TRBD2 (6 bases). Looked up from germline, CDR1 is WNHNN and CDR2 is SYGVQD (reference sequence). The CDR3 has 14 residues. CDR3 sequence reads: CAGRNVGSTETQYF. DNA for the CDR3: TGCGCGGGCCGCAATGTCGGGAGCACAGAGACGCAGTATTTT.

V usage is TRBV7-9 and J usage is TRBJ2-3, with D perhaps TRBD1 or TRBD2 (5 bases each). CDR3 size: 15 residues. V lost 1 base and J 2 bases, leaving 10 bases between the germline ends. From germline, CDR1 is SEHNR and CDR2 FQNEAQ (reference sequence). The CDR3 bases are TGTGCCAGCAGCTTAGGGGCAGGGACCACAGATACGCAGTATTTT. This codes for CASSLGAGTTDTQYF.